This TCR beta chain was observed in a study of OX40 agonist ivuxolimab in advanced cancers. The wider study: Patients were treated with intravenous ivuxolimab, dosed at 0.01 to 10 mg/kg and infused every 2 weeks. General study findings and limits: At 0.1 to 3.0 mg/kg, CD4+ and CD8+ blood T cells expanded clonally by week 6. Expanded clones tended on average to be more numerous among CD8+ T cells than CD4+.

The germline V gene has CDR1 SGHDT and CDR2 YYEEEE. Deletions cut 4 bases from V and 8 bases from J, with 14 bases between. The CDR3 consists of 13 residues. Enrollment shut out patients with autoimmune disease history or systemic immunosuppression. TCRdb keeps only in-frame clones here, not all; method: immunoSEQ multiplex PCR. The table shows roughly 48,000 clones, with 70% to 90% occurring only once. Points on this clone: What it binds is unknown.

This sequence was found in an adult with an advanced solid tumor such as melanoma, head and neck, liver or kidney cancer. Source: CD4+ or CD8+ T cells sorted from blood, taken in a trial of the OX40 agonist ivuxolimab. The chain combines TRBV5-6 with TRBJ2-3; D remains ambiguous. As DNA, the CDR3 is TGTGCCAGCAGCATTGACTCAAGCCTTACGCAGTATTTT. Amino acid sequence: CASSIDSSLTQYF.